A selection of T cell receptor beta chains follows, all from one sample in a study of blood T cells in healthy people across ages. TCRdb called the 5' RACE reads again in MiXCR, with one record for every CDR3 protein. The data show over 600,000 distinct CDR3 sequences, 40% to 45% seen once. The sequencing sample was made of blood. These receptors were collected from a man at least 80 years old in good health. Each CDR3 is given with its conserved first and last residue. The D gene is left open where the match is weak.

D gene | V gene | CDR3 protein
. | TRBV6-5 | CASSYSDGRNQPQHF
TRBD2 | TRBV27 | CASKGSLAGGGEQYF
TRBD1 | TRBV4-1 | CASSQGDRESSYEQYF
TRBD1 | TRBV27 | CASSLPDREKLGTEAFF
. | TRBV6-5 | CASSYRGAGANVLTF
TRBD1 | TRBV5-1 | CASSLLTTGASYEQYF
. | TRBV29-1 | CSVEIVTGRDIQYF
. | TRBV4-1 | CASSQAGVRSNEQYF
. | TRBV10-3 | CAISEKNRFGEKLFF
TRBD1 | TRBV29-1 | CSARQGGGIEQYF
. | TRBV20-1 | CSAPRTDTQYF
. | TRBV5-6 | CASSFEKTQYF
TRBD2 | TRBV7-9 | CASSLTSGRETQYF
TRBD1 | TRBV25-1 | CASSKGTGVSTGTQYF
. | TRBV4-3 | CASSLPHVSTDTQYF
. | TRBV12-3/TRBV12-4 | CASSLLIHEQFF
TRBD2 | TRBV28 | CASSLSGTSGNRGTQYF
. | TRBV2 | CASSRGEQFF
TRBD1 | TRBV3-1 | CASSQGLGQFQETQYF
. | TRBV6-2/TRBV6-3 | CASREGLASTDTQYF
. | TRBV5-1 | CASSGQPPTASYEQYF
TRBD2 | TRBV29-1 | CSVVGTIPCNEQFF
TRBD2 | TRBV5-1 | CASRTGTSGRSYNEQFF
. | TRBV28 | CASSVRQVYEQYF
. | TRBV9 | CASSVGWQVNYGYTF
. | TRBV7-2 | CASSLPVTKNIQYF
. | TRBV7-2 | CASSQRGQREQFF
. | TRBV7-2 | CASGRPPGNIRYF
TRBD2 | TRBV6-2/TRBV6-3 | CASSYVGGTNNEQFF
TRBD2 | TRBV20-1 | CSATIAGSYNEQYF
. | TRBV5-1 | CASSPGRTYEQYF
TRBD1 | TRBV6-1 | CASRDGQGWGTEAFF
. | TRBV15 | CATSKGGSVEETQYF
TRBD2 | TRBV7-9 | CASSLKAGTEQFF
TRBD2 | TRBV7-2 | CASSKREGLSGTNVLTF
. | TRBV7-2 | CASSLWGTKNIQYF
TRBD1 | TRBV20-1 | CSARMGTGDNEQFF
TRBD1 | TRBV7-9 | CASSQGQGPGANVLTF
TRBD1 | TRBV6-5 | CASRDRGLQETQYF